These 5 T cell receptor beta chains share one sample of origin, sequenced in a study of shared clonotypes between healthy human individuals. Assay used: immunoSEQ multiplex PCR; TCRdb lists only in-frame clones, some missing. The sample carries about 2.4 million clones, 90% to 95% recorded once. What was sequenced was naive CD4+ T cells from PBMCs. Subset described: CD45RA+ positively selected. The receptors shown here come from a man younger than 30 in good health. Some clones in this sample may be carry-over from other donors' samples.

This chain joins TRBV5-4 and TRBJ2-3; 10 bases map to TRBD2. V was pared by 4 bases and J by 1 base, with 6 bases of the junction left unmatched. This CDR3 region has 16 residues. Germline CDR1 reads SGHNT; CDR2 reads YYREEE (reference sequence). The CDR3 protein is CASSEVGTSGTDTQYF. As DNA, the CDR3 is TGTGCCAGCAGCGAGGTCGGGACTAGCGGCACAGATACGCAGTATTTT. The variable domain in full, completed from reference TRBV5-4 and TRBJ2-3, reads ETGVTQSPTHLIKTRGQQVTLRCSSQSGHNTVSWYQQALGQGPQFIFQYYREEENGRGNFPPRFSGLQFPNYSSELNVNALELDDSALYLCASSEVGTSGTDTQYFGPGTRLTVL.

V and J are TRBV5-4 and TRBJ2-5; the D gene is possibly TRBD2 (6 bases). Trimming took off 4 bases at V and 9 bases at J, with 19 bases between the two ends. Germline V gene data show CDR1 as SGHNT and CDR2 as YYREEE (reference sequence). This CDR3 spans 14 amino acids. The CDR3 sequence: CASSHRSSGGAQYF. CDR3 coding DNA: TGTGCCAGCAGCCATCGTTCCTCGGGCGGGGCCCAGTACTTC.

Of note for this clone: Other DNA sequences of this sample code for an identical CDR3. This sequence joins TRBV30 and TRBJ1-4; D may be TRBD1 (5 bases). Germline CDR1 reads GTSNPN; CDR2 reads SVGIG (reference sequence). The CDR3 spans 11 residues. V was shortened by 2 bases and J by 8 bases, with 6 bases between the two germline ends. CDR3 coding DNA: TGTGCCTGGAGTAGGGGAGAAAAACTGTTTTTT. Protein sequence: CAWSRGEKLFF.

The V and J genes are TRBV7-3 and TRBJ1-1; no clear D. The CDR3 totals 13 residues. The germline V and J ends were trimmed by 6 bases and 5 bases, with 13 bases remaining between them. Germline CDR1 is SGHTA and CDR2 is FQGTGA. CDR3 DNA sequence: TGTGCCAGCAGTCCTTGGGATGGGACTGAAGCTTTCTTT. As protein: CASSPWDGTEAFF.

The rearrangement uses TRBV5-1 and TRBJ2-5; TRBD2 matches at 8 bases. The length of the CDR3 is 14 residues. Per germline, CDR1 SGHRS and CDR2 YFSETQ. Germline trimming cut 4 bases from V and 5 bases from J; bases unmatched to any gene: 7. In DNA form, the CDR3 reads TGCGCCAGCAGCAAAGCGGGAGCGGGGGAGACCCAGTACTTC. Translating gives CASSKAGAGETQYF.